A single TCR beta chain is shown here with its context. What it binds is not known. The read ends 3 residues shy of where the CDR3 ends; the end is completed using the germline J gene. Libraries were prepared by immunoSEQ multiplex PCR; TCRdb keeps only in-frame clonotypes and omits some of them. This sample contains around 19,000 clones. V gave up 6 bases and J gave up 7 bases; unmatched junction bases: 8. Germline CDR1 reads DFQATT; CDR2 reads SNEGSKA (reference sequence). CDR3 length equals 14 residues. The sample is drawn from a study of T cells in women clearing cervical HPV infection. Study context: Control women cleared a single incident HPV16 infection within 12 months.

Findings of the study overall: CIN3+ cases had significantly higher TCR richness than controls; evenness did not differ.

This chain links TRBV20-1 with TRBJ2-1; 11 bases align to TRBD1. The TCR originated in a woman between 18 and 70 years old with a cervical HPV16 infection that either progressed to CIN3+ or cleared (not recorded which). The sequenced material came from blood buffy coat. The part of the CDR3 DNA that was read is TGCAGTGCGGAAGGACAGGGGGCCTCGAATGAG. This translates into CSAEGQGASNE. The complete CDR3 protein is CSAEGQGASNEQFF.